Presented here are 27 T cell receptor beta chains from one specimen sequenced in a study of T cell responses to AZD1222 COVID-19 vaccine (dated by TCRdb to about 2021). Receptors were amplified or captured by the immunoSEQ multiplex PCR assay. TCRdb provides this immuneACCESS table in a form limited to in-frame rearrangements. Some clones are lacking; in checked studies, under half of them reflect an unresolved V gene, and why the rest are absent is not known. The sample table records approximately 160,000 clones; around 92% of these occur just once. The ten most abundant clones make up over 0.8% of the sample. What this sample's time point label stands for: baseline before first vaccination. The sample in question was peripheral blood, obtained on day 0 of AZD1222 vaccination. The receptor set was obtained from an adult in good health.

J is TRBJ1-2 and V is TRBV6-2 or TRBV6-3; unclear D gene. Trimming shortened V by 5 bases and J by 4 bases, and 5 bases separated the two germline ends. The CDR3 contains 11 residues. Per germline, CDR1 MNHEY and CDR2 SVGEGT. DNA of the CDR3: TGTGCCAGCAGTCAATTCTATGGCTACACCTTC. Translating it yields CASSQFYGYTF.

The rearrangement links TRBV6-5 to TRBJ1-2; D remains ambiguous. The CDR3 sequence is 15 residues long. V was cut by 6 bases and J by 0 bases, with 14 bases left in between. Germline assignment: CDR1 MNHEY and CDR2 SVGAGI. The CDR3 reads CASRPIVHPNYGYTF. CDR3 nucleotide sequence: TGTGCCAGCAGACCAATCGTCCACCCTAACTATGGCTACACCTTC.

The J gene is TRBJ1-2, the V gene TRBV12-3 or TRBV12-4, with D hard to call. The CDR3 covers 11 residues. V lost 5 bases, J lost 7 bases, and 8 bases lay in between. This CDR3 is CASSRYLGYTF. The DNA for the CDR3 is TGTGCCAGCAGTCGGTACCTTGGCTACACCTTC.

This clone was seen once. CDR3 sequence: CATSSYGGSYGYTF. As DNA, the CDR3 is TGTGCCACCAGCTCCTATGGGGGAAGCTATGGCTACACCTTC. V and J are TRBV15 and TRBJ1-2; D may be TRBD1 (5 bases). V was clipped by 5 bases and J by 4 bases, with 14 bases between them. The CDR3 loop spans 14 amino acids. The germline gives CDR1 LNHNV, CDR2 YYDKDF (reference sequence). Full variable domain (missing parts from reference TRBV15 and TRBJ1-2): DAMVIQNPRYQVTQFGKPVTLSCSQTLNHNVMYWYQQKSSQAPKLLFHYYDKDFNNEADTPDNFQSRRPNTSFCFLDIRSPGLGDTAMYLCATSSYGGSYGYTFGSGTRLTVV.

The chain couples TRBV11-2 to TRBJ2-6; no definite D call. Per the germline V gene, CDR1 is SGHAT and CDR2 is FQNNGV. The CDR3 sequence is 17 residues long. V lost 2 bases and J lost 2, with 13 bases in between. DNA for the CDR3: TGTGCCAGCAGCTTATGGGAAGGCCGTACTGGGGCCAACGTCCTGACTTTC. Amino acids: CASSLWEGRTGANVLTF.

This clone was counted between two and nine times. The chain recombines TRBV15 with TRBJ2-7, with TRBD2 as a possible D gene (6 bases). This CDR3 region has 16 residues. Trimming shortened V by 1 base and J by 1 base, and 14 bases separated the two germline ends. In germline, CDR1 is LNHNV, CDR2 YYDKDF (reference sequence). The CDR3 nucleotides are TGTGCCACCAGCAGAGCGCGGGGTTATTCTTCCTACGAGCAGTACTTC. This codes for CATSRARGYSSYEQYF.

V is TRBV5-1 and J is TRBJ2-5, with 7 bases fitting TRBD1. This CDR3 contains 16 residues. Germline V lookup: CDR1 SGHRS, CDR2 YFSETQ. The ends lost 1 base at V and 0 bases at J; junction bases unmatched: 6. The CDR3 DNA sequence: TGCGCCAGCAGCTTGTGGTCAGGGGGATACCAAGAGACCCAGTACTTC. Protein product: CASSLWSGGYQETQYF.

V is TRBV13 and J is TRBJ2-3; 12 nucleotides agree with TRBD2. The CDR3 loop spans 19 amino acids. Losses at the gene ends were 4 bases for V and 0 bases for J; bases not matched to a gene: 11. The germline CDR1 and CDR2 sequences are PRHDT and FYEKMQ (reference sequence). Written as DNA, the CDR3 is TGTGCCAGCAGCTCGGGAGACGGACTAGCGGGGAGTAGCACAGATACGCAGTATTTT. The encoded protein is CASSSGDGLAGSSTDTQYF.

This clone turned up a few times. The chain employs TRBV7-8 and TRBJ1-1; 8 nucleotides line up with TRBD1. CDR3 length equals 14 residues. The germline V gene encodes CDR1 SGHVS and CDR2 FQNEAQ. V lost 5 bases, J lost 6 bases, and 8 bases stayed unmatched. In DNA, the CDR3 is TGTGCCAGCAGCCAGGGACAGGTGATCGCTGAAGCTTTCTTT. It yields the protein CASSQGQVIAEAFF.

V is TRBV25-1 and J is TRBJ1-3; D ambiguous. The CDR3 totals 14 residues. Deletions cut 3 bases from V and 0 bases from J, with 6 bases between. The V gene's germline CDR1 is MGHDK and CDR2 SYGVNS. The CDR3 coding sequence is TGTGCCAGCAGTGACACACTCTCTGGAAACACCATATATTTT. Translated: CASSDTLSGNTIYF.

The CDR3: CSASSGQPSTYEQYF. Written as DNA, the CDR3 is TGCAGTGCTAGTTCGGGGCAGCCATCCACCTACGAGCAGTACTTC. The gene calls are TRBV20-1 and TRBJ2-7, with D perhaps matching TRBD1 or TRBD2 (5 bases each). V lost 3 bases and J lost 2, with 17 bases in between. Germline lookup yields CDR1 DFQATT and CDR2 SNEGSKA (reference sequence). The CDR3 extends over 15 amino acids.

This chain uses TRBV5-1 with TRBJ2-3, with D uncertain. This CDR3 is 13 amino acids long. The V end lost 0 bases, the J end lost 2 bases, and 4 bases lay between the germline ends. Germline V gene sequence: CDR1 SGHRS, CDR2 YFSETQ. The CDR3 DNA reads TGCGCCAGCAGCTTGGCTTCCACAGATACGCAGTATTTT. Translation: CASSLASTDTQYF.

This chain links TRBV24-1 with TRBJ2-3; unclear D gene. The CDR3 totals 12 residues. The germline gives CDR1 KGHDR, CDR2 SFDVKD. Trimming removed 5 bases at V and 4 bases at J, with 6 bases between. In DNA form, the CDR3 reads TGTGCCACCAGTGGGGCCCCAGATACGCAGTATTTT. Protein: CATSGAPDTQYF.

The chain combines TRBV27 with TRBJ2-3; D remains ambiguous. From germline, CDR1 is MNHEY and CDR2 SMNVEV (reference sequence). The CDR3 has 16 amino acids. The germline V and J ends were trimmed by 4 bases and 1 base, with 15 bases remaining between them. The DNA for the CDR3 is TGTGCCAGCAGTTCCTCCCCGGGCGCCGGCACAGATACGCAGTATTTT. It specifies CASSSSPGAGTDTQYF.

The J gene is TRBJ1-1, the V gene TRBV12-3 or TRBV12-4; a possible D gene is TRBD1 (5 bases). The CDR3 has 12 residues. V lost 3 bases and J 10 bases, leaving 12 bases between the germline ends. The CDR3 protein is CASSFGALRAFF. The CDR3 DNA reads TGTGCCAGCAGTTTCGGGGCGTTGAGAGCTTTCTTT.

The chain couples TRBV6-2 or TRBV6-3 to TRBJ1-1; D is unclear. V was clipped by 5 bases and J by 11 bases, with 18 bases between them. In germline, CDR1 is MNHEY, CDR2 SVGEGT. The CDR3 has 13 amino acids. CDR3 nucleotides: TGTGCCAGCAGTAGGACTGTGTATACAGACGCTTTCTTT. Amino acids: CASSRTVYTDAFF.

About this clone: At one of its ends the junction is not consistent with the germline gene, which may arise from a read error. The J gene is TRBJ1-5, the V gene TRBV6-2 or TRBV6-3; the match to TRBD1 covers 9 bases. The CDR3 contains 14 residues. Germline V CDR1 and CDR2: MNHEY, SVGEGT. CDR3 in amino acids: CASTPGQGNQPQHF. The CDR3 coding sequence is TGTGCCAGCACCCCGGGACAGGGCAACCAGCCCCAGCATTTT.

Concerning this clone: A junction end diverges from the germline sequence, so it may reflect a read error. The V and J genes are TRBV6-2 or TRBV6-3 and TRBJ1-1, with D possibly TRBD1 on 5 matching bases. Germline V gives CDR1 MNHEY, CDR2 SVGEGT. The length of the CDR3 is 16 residues. The CDR3 protein is CASSYSWGSMNIEAFF. The DNA of the CDR3 is TGTGCCAGCAGTTACTCTTGGGGGTCTATGAACATTGAAGCTTTCTTT.

This clone came up a few times. One junction end does not reproduce the germline sequence, and a read error may be involved. The CDR3 DNA reads TGCAGCGTTGAACTACAGGGGCGCGGAGCCTTC. Translated, it gives CSVELQGRGAF. The chain links TRBV29-1 to TRBJ1-2; 7 nucleotides align to TRBD1. CDR3 length: 11 amino acids. Looked up from germline, CDR1 is SQVTM and CDR2 is ANQGSEA.

Turning to this clone: The same CDR3 can be traced to other DNA sequences in this sample. The chain uses TRBV7-9 and TRBJ2-2; the D is unclear. V was trimmed by 5 bases and J by 0 bases, leaving 1 base between them. The CDR3 length is 12 residues. CDR1 is SEHNR and CDR2 is FQNEAQ in the germline V gene (reference sequence). The CDR3 reads CASSPNTGELFF. For the CDR3, the DNA is TGTGCCAGCAGCCCGAACACCGGGGAGCTGTTTTTT.

The chain employs TRBV9 and TRBJ2-1; D is unclear. Trimming took off 0 bases at V and 4 bases at J, with 8 bases between the two ends. Germline-derived CDR1 and CDR2 are SGDLS and YYNGEE. The CDR3 has 14 residues. The CDR3 loop is CASSVGYGYNEQFF. The CDR3 coding sequence is TGTGCCAGCAGCGTAGGTTACGGATACAATGAGCAGTTCTTC.

The chain joins TRBV7-9 to TRBJ1-2; the D is unclear. The CDR3 runs to 16 residues. Germline V gene lookup returns CDR1 SEHNR and CDR2 FQNEAQ (reference sequence). V was clipped by 5 bases and J by 0 bases, with 16 bases between them. The CDR3 region is CASSPTAGNTNYGYTF. DNA for the CDR3: TGTGCCAGCAGCCCAACCGCGGGGAACACTAACTATGGCTACACCTTC.

The chain links TRBV5-1 to TRBJ1-1; D might be TRBD1 (5 bases). In germline, CDR1 is SGHRS, CDR2 YFSETQ. This CDR3 region has 15 residues. V was cut by 3 bases and J by 3 bases, with 15 bases left in between. CDR3 in amino acids: CASSWGGAGYTEAFF. In nucleotides, the CDR3 is TGCGCCAGCAGCTGGGGCGGCGCGGGGTACACTGAAGCTTTCTTT.

CDR3 nucleotides: TGCGCCAGCAGCCTCCGGGGGGGACAGTCTGAAGCTTTCTTT. Translation: CASSLRGGQSEAFF. This chain links TRBV5-1 with TRBJ1-1, with TRBD1 matching over 7 bases. V lost 4 bases to trimming and J lost 6 bases; unmatched junction nucleotides: 9. The germline gives CDR1 SGHRS, CDR2 YFSETQ. CDR3 length: 14 residues.

In the case of this clone: A junction boundary mismatches the germline segment, possibly from a read error. J is TRBJ2-5 and V is TRBV7-7; 7 nucleotides agree with TRBD1. The length of the CDR3 is 13 residues. CDR1 and CDR2 (germline): SSHAT, FNYEAQ (reference sequence). DNA for the CDR3: TGTGCTAGCAGTCCCGACAGGGCAAAGACCCAGTACTTC. Protein: CASSPDRAKTQYF. Supplemented by reference TRBV7-7 and TRBJ2-5, the full variable domain reads GAGVSQSPRYKVTKRGQDVTLRCDPISSHATLYWYQQALGQGPEFLTYFNYEAQPDKSGLPSDRFSAERPEGSISTLTIQRTEQRDSAMYRCASSPDRAKTQYFGPGTRLLVL.

The chain employs TRBV10-3 and TRBJ1-1, with TRBD1 as a possible D gene (6 bases). Germline V CDR1 and CDR2: ENHRY, SYGVKD. This CDR3 has 15 residues. V lost 4 bases to trimming and J lost 1 base, with 13 bases between them. CDR3 nucleotide sequence: TGTGCCATCAGTGGCGGTACAGGGAGGAACACTGAAGCTTTCTTT. Protein product: CAISGGTGRNTEAFF.

As to this clone: This specimen includes other DNA sequences encoding the same CDR3. This chain joins TRBV9 and TRBJ1-2; 8 nucleotides align to TRBD1. Germline V gene data show CDR1 as SGDLS and CDR2 as YYNGEE. The CDR3 covers 14 residues. With V trimmed by 4 bases and J by 2 bases, 4 bases remained unmatched. The CDR3 DNA reads TGTGCCAGCAGCCCCCGGACAGGGAACTATGGCTACACCTTC. Protein: CASSPRTGNYGYTF.